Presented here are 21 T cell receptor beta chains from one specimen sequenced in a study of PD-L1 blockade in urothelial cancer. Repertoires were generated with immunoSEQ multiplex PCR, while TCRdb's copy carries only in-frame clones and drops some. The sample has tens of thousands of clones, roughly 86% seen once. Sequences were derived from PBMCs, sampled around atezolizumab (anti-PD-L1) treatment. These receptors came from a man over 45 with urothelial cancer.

CDR3 protein: CASSLGVDSEAFF. The CDR3 DNA sequence: TGTGCCAGCAGCTTAGGCGTGGACTCTGAAGCTTTCTTT. The chain employs TRBV11-3 and TRBJ1-1; the D is unclear. Looked up from germline, CDR1 is SGHNT and CDR2 is YENEEA. This CDR3 is built from 13 residues. The ends were cut back, 1 base at V and 6 bases at J, with 9 bases in the middle.

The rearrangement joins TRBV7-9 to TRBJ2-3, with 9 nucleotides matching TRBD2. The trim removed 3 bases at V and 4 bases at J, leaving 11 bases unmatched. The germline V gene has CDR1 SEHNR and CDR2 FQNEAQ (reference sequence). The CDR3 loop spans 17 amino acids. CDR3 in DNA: TGTGCCAGCAGCTTTATTAGTAGCGGGAGCTCGCCAGATACGCAGTATTTT. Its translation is CASSFISSGSSPDTQYF.

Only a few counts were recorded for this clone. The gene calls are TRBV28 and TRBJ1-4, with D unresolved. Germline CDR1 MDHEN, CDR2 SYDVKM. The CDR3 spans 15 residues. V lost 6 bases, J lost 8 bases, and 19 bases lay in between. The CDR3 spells CASRGEDLIGEKLFF. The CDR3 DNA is TGTGCCAGCAGGGGAGAAGACCTGATAGGAGAAAAACTGTTTTTT.

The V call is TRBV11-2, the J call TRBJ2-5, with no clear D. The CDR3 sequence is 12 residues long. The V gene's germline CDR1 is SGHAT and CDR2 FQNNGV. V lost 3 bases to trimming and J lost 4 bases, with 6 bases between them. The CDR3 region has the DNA TGTGCCAGCAGCTTCGTCCCAGAGACCCAGTACTTC. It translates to CASSFVPETQYF.

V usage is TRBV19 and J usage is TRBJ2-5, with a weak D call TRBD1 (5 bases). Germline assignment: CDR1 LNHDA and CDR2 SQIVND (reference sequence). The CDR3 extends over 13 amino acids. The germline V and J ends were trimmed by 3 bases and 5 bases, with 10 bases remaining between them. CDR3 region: CASSIKGMETQYF. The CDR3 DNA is TGTGCCAGTAGTATCAAGGGGATGGAGACCCAGTACTTC.

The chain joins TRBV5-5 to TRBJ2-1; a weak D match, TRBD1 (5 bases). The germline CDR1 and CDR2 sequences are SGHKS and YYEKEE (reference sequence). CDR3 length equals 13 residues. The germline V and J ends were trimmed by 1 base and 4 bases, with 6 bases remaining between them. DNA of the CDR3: TGTGCCAGCAGCTTGTCAGGGTACAATGAGCAGTTCTTC. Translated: CASSLSGYNEQFF.

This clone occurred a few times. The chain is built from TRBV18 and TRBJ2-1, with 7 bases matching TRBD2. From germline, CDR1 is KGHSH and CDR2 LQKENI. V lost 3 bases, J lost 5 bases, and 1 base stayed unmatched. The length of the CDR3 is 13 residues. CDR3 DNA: TGTGCCAGCTCACCGACTAGCAACAATGAGCAGTTCTTC. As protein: CASSPTSNNEQFF.

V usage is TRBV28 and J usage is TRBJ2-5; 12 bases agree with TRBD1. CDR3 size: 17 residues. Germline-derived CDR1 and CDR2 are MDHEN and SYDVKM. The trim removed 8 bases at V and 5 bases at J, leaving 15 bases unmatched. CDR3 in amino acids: CASSGRAGQGASETQYF. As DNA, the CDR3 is TGTGCCAGCTCCGGTCGTGCGGGACAGGGGGCTTCTGAGACCCAGTACTTC.

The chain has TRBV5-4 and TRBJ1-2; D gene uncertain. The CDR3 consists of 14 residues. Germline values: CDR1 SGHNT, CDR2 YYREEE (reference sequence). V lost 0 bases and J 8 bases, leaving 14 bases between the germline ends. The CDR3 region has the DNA TGTGCCAGCAGCTTGGCCTCGGGTCAGCGGGGCTACACCTTC. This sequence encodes CASSLASGQRGYTF.

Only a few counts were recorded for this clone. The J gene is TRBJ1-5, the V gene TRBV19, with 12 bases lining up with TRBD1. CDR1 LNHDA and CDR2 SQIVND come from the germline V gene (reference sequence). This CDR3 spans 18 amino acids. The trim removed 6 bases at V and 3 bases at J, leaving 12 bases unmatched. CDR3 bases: TGTGCCAGTAGCTCCTCTACCGGGACAGGGGGCGTCAATCAGCCCCAGCATTTT. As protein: CASSSSTGTGGVNQPQHF.

CDR3: CASRDFSGAGNTIYF. In DNA form, the CDR3 reads TGTGCCAGCCGCGACTTCAGCGGGGCTGGAAACACCATATATTTT. The chain carries TRBV27 and TRBJ1-3, with D hard to call. Deletions cut 8 bases from V and 2 bases from J, with 16 bases between. This CDR3 is built from 15 residues. The germline CDR1 and CDR2 sequences are MNHEY and SMNVEV (reference sequence).

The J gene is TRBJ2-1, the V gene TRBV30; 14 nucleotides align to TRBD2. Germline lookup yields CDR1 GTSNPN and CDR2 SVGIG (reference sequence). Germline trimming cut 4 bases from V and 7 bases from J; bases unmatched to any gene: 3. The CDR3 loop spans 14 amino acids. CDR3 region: CAWTGTSGRNEQFF. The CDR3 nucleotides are TGTGCCTGGACCGGGACTAGCGGGAGAAATGAGCAGTTCTTC.

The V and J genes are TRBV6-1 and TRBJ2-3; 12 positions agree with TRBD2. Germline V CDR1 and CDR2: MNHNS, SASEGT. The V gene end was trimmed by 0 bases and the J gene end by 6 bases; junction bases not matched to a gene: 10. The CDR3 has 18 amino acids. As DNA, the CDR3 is TGTGCCAGCAGTGAAGCGCCCCACCCTAGCGGGAGGGGGGATACGCAGTATTTT. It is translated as CASSEAPHPSGRGDTQYF.

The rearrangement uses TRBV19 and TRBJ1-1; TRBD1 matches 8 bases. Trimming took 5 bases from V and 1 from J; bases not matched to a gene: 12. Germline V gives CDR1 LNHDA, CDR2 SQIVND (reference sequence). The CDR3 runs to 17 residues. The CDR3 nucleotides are TGTGCCAGTAGTTATCGGCGGACAGGGAATCGGAACACTGAAGCTTTCTTT. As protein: CASSYRRTGNRNTEAFF.

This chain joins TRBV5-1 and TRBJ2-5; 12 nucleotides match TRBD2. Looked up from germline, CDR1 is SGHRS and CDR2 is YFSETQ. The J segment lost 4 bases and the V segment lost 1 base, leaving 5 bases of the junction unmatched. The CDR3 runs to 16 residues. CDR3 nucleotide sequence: TGCGCCAGCAGCTTGTCGACTAGCGGGAGTGGAGAGACCCAGTACTTC. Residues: CASSLSTSGSGETQYF.

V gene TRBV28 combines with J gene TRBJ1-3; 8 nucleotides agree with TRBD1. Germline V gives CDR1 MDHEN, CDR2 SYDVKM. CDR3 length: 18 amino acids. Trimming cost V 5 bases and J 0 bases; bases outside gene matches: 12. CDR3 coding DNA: TGTGCCAGCAGTCAACTACCGCCAGGGGGCGTCTCTGGAAACACCATATATTTT. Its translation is CASSQLPPGGVSGNTIYF.

In DNA form, the CDR3 reads TGTGCCAGCAGTTTAAGGCAGGGCTACGAGCAGTACTTC. The encoded protein is CASSLRQGYEQYF. The V call is TRBV28, the J call TRBJ2-7, with a tentative D call TRBD1 (5 bases). Germline V gene data show CDR1 as MDHEN and CDR2 as SYDVKM. The ends were cut back, 2 bases at V and 3 bases at J, with 8 bases in the middle. The CDR3 extends over 13 amino acids. Combining the CDR3 with reference TRBV28 and TRBJ2-7 gives the whole variable domain DVKVTQSSRYLVKRTGEKVFLECVQDMDHENMFWYRQDPGLGLRLIYFSYDVKMKEKGDIPEGYSVSREKKERFSLILESASTNQTSMYLCASSLRQGYEQYFGPGTRLTVT.

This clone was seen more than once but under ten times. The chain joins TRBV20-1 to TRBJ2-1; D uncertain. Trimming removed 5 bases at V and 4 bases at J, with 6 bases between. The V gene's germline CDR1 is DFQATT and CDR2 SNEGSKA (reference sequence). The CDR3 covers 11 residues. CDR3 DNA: TGCAGTGCTTCACAGTACAATGAGCAGTTCTTC. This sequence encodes CSASQYNEQFF.

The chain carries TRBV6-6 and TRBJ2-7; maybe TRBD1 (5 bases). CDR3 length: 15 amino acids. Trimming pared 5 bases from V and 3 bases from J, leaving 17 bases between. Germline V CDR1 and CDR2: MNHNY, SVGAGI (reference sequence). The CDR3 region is CASSPSMGRNYEQYF. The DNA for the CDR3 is TGTGCCAGCAGTCCCTCTATGGGGCGAAACTACGAGCAGTACTTC.

DNA of the CDR3: TGTGCCAGCAGTCCCGGGACTGAAGCTTTCTTT. Encoded protein: CASSPGTEAFF. The genes are TRBV28 and TRBJ1-1; no firm D call. This CDR3 has 11 residues. From germline, CDR1 is MDHEN and CDR2 SYDVKM. Trimming shortened V by 5 bases and J by 5 bases, and 6 bases separated the two germline ends.

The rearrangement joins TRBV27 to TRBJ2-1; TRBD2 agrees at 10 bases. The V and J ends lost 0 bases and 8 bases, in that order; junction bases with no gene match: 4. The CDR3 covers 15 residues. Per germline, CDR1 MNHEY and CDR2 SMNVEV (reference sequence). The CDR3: CASSLSLAGVDEQFF. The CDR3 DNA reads TGTGCCAGCAGTTTATCGCTAGCGGGAGTCGATGAGCAGTTCTTC.